This T cell receptor (beta chain) originates from a study of OX40 agonist ivuxolimab in advanced cancers. Study-wide background: Patients in the trial were receiving intravenous ivuxolimab every 2 weeks, at doses of 0.01 to 10 mg/kg. Patients in dose escalation had liver, melanoma, kidney or head and neck cancers.

For this clone: Its antigen is unidentified.

Germline CDR1 reads LNHDA; CDR2 reads SQIVND (reference sequence). V was shortened by 0 bases and J by 5 bases, with 8 bases between the two germline ends. The CDR3 totals 13 residues. General observations from the study: Near-lowest levels of clonal expansion characterized partial responders at 0.1-3.0 mg/kg.

Autoimmune disease history or systemic immunosuppression meant exclusion. Assay used: immunoSEQ multiplex PCR; TCRdb lists only in-frame clones, some missing. The sample shows 70,000 to 90,000 clones, 84% of them seen only once. This TCR derives from an adult with an advanced solid tumor such as melanoma, head and neck, liver or kidney cancer. The rearrangement uses TRBV19 and TRBJ2-7; D not certain. The sequencing here drew on CD4+ or CD8+ T cells sorted from blood, taken in a trial of the OX40 agonist ivuxolimab. In DNA form, the CDR3 reads TGTGCCAGTAGTATAGATCCTGGAGACGAGCAGTACTTC. Protein product: CASSIDPGDEQYF.